A single sample is the source of the 9 T cell receptor beta chains below, sequenced in a study of PD-1 blockade in classical Hodgkin lymphoma. Assay used: immunoSEQ multiplex PCR; TCRdb lists only in-frame clones, some missing. This table has 90,000 or so clones, around nine tenths appearing once. Relapse after autologous stem cell transplantation occurred in every patient, and brentuximab vedotin exposure varied. The starting material was peripheral blood mononuclear cells (PBMCs), obtained before the second cycle of nivolumab. The receptors were sampled from a human donor with classical Hodgkin lymphoma.

The rearrangement links TRBV6-1 to TRBJ2-7, with TRBD2 matching over 12 bases. J lost 0 bases, V lost 8 bases, and 2 bases had no gene match. CDR3 length: 14 residues. From germline, CDR1 is MNHNS and CDR2 SASEGT. The CDR3 loop is CASRTSGASYEQYF. The CDR3 DNA follows: TGTGCCAGCCGGACTAGCGGGGCCTCCTACGAGCAGTACTTC.

This clone was observed a handful of times. This rearrangement joins TRBV5-1 to TRBJ1-1; 9 bases align to TRBD1. The CDR3 loop spans 15 amino acids. V dropped 4 bases and J dropped 4; count of bases not matched to a gene: 8. Germline V gives CDR1 SGHRS, CDR2 YFSETQ. The CDR3 reads CASSEPGQGVTEAFF. CDR3 DNA: TGCGCCAGCAGCGAACCGGGACAGGGTGTCACTGAAGCTTTCTTT. Complete variable domain (other parts from reference TRBV5-1 and TRBJ1-1): KAGVTQTPRYLIKTRGQQVTLSCSPISGHRSVSWYQQTPGQGLQFLFEYFSETQRNKGNFPGRFSGRQFSNSRSEMNVSTLELGDSALYLCASSEPGQGVTEAFFGQGTRLTVV.

This clone was seen a handful of times. This chain links TRBV5-1 with TRBJ1-1, with 7 nucleotides matching TRBD1. V shed 4 bases, J shed 1 base, and the junction held 4 bases outside the gene matches. The CDR3 covers 14 residues. The germline V gene has CDR1 SGHRS and CDR2 YFSETQ. CDR3 sequence: CASSAGQTNTEAFF. DNA of the CDR3: TGCGCCAGCAGCGCGGGACAGACGAACACTGAAGCTTTCTTT.

This chain links TRBV12-5 with TRBJ2-1; D is undetermined. Trimming took off 0 bases at V and 2 bases at J, with 8 bases between the two ends. The CDR3 sequence is 15 residues long. Per the germline V gene, CDR1 is LGHNT and CDR2 is FRNRAP. CDR3: CASGLVRTPYNEQFF. CDR3 nucleotides: TGTGCTAGTGGTTTGGTAAGAACCCCCTACAATGAGCAGTTCTTC.

This sequence joins TRBV4-1 and TRBJ2-5; D uncertain. CDR1 and CDR2 (germline): MGHRA, YSYEKL. Trimming removed 4 bases at V and 1 base at J, with 13 bases between. The CDR3 covers 15 residues. The CDR3 loop is CASSLRRHPQETQYF. The DNA for the CDR3 is TGCGCCAGCAGCCTTAGGCGGCACCCCCAAGAGACCCAGTACTTC.

The chain employs TRBV18 and TRBJ1-2; D perhaps matches TRBD1 (5 bases). Trimming cost V 1 base and J 2 bases, with 17 bases left between them. The CDR3 is made up of 17 amino acids. Germline CDR1 reads KGHSH; CDR2 reads LQKENI. This chain's CDR3 is CASSPRPRVESNYGYTF. The CDR3 nucleotides read TGTGCCAGCTCACCACGTCCCAGGGTGGAATCCAACTATGGCTACACCTTC.

The chain uses TRBV28 and TRBJ2-1, with a tentative D call TRBD2 (6 bases). The CDR3 spans 14 residues. Germline V lookup: CDR1 MDHEN, CDR2 SYDVKM. Trimming shortened V by 8 bases and J by 6 bases, and 17 bases separated the two germline ends. The CDR3 here is CASLGLQRANEQFF. Written as DNA, the CDR3 is TGTGCCAGCCTGGGACTCCAGCGGGCCAATGAGCAGTTCTTC.

This clone was recorded only once. The rearrangement links TRBV5-1 to TRBJ2-3; D remains ambiguous. CDR1 and CDR2 from the germline V gene are SGHRS and YFSETQ. Trimming took off 0 bases at V and 0 bases at J, with 8 bases between the two ends. The CDR3 consists of 15 residues. CDR3 DNA: TGCGCCAGCAGCTTGGAGGTAGCTAGCACAGATACGCAGTATTTT. Its protein product is CASSLEVASTDTQYF.

The rearrangement joins TRBV9 to TRBJ2-5; TRBD2 matches at 7 bases. This CDR3 has 17 amino acids. Germline V gene sequence: CDR1 SGDLS, CDR2 YYNGEE. The V segment lost 4 bases and the J segment 5 bases; nucleotides outside the gene matches: 17. CDR3 sequence: CASSPKGRVEFEETQYF. Here the CDR3 DNA reads TGTGCCAGCAGCCCTAAGGGGAGGGTCGAGTTTGAGGAGACCCAGTACTTC.